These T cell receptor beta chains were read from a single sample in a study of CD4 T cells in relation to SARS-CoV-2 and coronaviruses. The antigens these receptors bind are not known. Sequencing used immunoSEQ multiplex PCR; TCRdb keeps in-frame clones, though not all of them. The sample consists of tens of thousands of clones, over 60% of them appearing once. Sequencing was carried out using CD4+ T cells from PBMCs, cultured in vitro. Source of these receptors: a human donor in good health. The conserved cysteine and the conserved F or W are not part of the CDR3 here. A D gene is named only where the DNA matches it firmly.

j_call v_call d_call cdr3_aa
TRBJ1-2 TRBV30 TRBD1 AGTGGRSYGYT
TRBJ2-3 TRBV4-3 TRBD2 ASSQEPPGGPGTDTQY
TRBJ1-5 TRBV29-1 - SVGLGGTQH
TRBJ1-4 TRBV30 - AWGWQDTTNEKLF
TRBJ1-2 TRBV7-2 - ASSFQGGSYGYT
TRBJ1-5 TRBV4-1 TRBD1 ASSQESQGGQQPQH
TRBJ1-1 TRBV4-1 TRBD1 ASSQAYRGRTEAF
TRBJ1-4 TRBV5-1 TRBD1 ASSTGQDVEKLF
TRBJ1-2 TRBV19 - ASSPETNYGYT
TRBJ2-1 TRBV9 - ASSETSQVGNEQF
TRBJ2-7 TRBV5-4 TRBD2 ASSKTSGSWDEQY
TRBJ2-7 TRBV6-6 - ASRWGAGNYEQY
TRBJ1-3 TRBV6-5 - ASSYSTGASGNTIY
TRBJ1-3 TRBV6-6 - ASSSPSSGNTIY
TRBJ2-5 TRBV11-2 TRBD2 ASSVGTSGFGETQY
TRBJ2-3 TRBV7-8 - ASSFTRTDTQY